Presented here are 13 T cell receptor beta chains from one specimen sequenced in a study of cytomegalovirus exposure and HLA in healthy donors. Measured with immunoSEQ multiplex PCR; TCRdb has only the in-frame clones, and not every one. This table holds 70,000 or so clones, 90% to 95% found once. The sample comprised PBMCs. Receptor source: a woman aged 18-29 years in good health and CMV-seropositive.

The chain carries TRBV6-5 and TRBJ1-1; unclear D gene. The CDR3 runs 13 residues. Trimming removed 5 bases at V and 5 bases at J, with 12 bases between. The germline V gene has CDR1 MNHEY and CDR2 SVGAGI. DNA of the CDR3: TGTGCCAGCAGTCCCCTCGGGGATACTGAAGCTTTCTTT. This encodes CASSPLGDTEAFF.

The gene calls are TRBV6-5 and TRBJ1-2, with unresolved D. The V and J ends lost 0 bases and 7 bases respectively, with 12 bases between them. The CDR3 is 14 amino acids. Germline V gene data show CDR1 as MNHEY and CDR2 as SVGAGI. The chain's CDR3 is CASSYSSRGFGYTF. CDR3 bases: TGTGCCAGCAGTTACTCCTCCCGGGGTTTTGGCTACACCTTC.

The chain joins TRBV7-9 to TRBJ2-2; the D gene is possibly TRBD1 (6 bases). Per germline, CDR1 SEHNR and CDR2 FQNEAQ (reference sequence). V dropped 6 bases and J dropped 4 bases, with 12 bases sitting between them. The CDR3 runs 14 residues. This CDR3 reads CASSWTAFTGELFF. CDR3 DNA: TGTGCCAGCAGTTGGACAGCGTTCACCGGGGAGCTGTTTTTT.

The chain employs TRBV9 and TRBJ2-5; D remains ambiguous. The CDR3 contains 13 residues. CDR1 and CDR2 from the germline V gene are SGDLS and YYNGEE. Trimming cost V 0 bases and J 7 bases, with 10 bases left between them. CDR3 protein: CASSVDWLGTQYF. In nucleotides, the CDR3 is TGTGCCAGCAGCGTAGATTGGCTTGGGACCCAGTACTTC.

J is TRBJ1-3 and V is TRBV9; D uncertain. This CDR3 has 15 amino acids. Trimming shortened V by 0 bases and J by 0 bases, and 7 bases separated the two germline ends. Germline CDR1 is SGDLS and CDR2 is YYNGEE. The CDR3 loop is CASSVGESSGNTIYF. The CDR3 nucleotides read TGTGCCAGCAGCGTAGGTGAGAGCTCTGGAAACACCATATATTTT.

J is TRBJ1-2 and V is TRBV6-1; D ambiguous. Germline V CDR1 and CDR2: MNHNS, SASEGT. The CDR3 totals 13 residues. V lost 3 bases, J lost 8 bases, and 13 bases lay in between. CDR3 sequence (DNA): TGTGCCAGCAGTGACCGGCCCCAGGCGGGCTACACCTTC. This sequence encodes CASSDRPQAGYTF.

The V gene is TRBV5-1, the J gene TRBJ1-2, with TRBD1 matching 8 bases. In germline, CDR1 is SGHRS, CDR2 YFSETQ. V was clipped by 3 bases and J by 6 bases; unmatched bases: 16. The CDR3 contains 17 residues. CDR3 in amino acids: CASSSRKTGAEINGYTF. CDR3 nucleotide sequence: TGCGCCAGCAGCTCCCGTAAGACAGGGGCGGAGATCAATGGCTACACCTTC.

The J gene is TRBJ1-1, the V gene TRBV27; the D gene is possibly TRBD1 (6 bases). CDR1 and CDR2 from the germline V gene are MNHEY and SMNVEV (reference sequence). V gave up 3 bases and J gave up 2 bases, with 10 bases separating them. The CDR3 consists of 14 residues. CDR3 nucleotide sequence: TGTGCCAGCAGTTTTGGGGGCTCAAACACTGAAGCTTTCTTT. It specifies CASSFGGSNTEAFF.

The CDR3 sequence: CASSWTGLNSPLHF. In DNA form, the CDR3 reads TGTGCCAGCAGTTGGACAGGGCTTAATTCACCCCTCCACTTT. The chain links TRBV6-1 to TRBJ1-6, with TRBD1 identical over 8 bases. CDR1 MNHNS and CDR2 SASEGT come from the germline V gene. This CDR3 has 14 residues. After removal of 5 bases from V and 6 bases from J, the junction contained 3 bases not matched to a gene.

The chain employs TRBV5-1 and TRBJ2-1; 7 bases fit TRBD2. Losses at the gene ends were 0 bases for V and 4 bases for J; bases not matched to a gene: 10. Germline V gene lookup returns CDR1 SGHRS and CDR2 YFSETQ. The CDR3 is made up of 17 amino acids. The DNA for the CDR3 is TGCGCCAGCAGCTTGGGAGTAAGGCTAGCGGTGTACAATGAGCAGTTCTTC. This encodes CASSLGVRLAVYNEQFF.

The chain is built from TRBV19 and TRBJ2-5; D remains unclear. Trimming took 10 bases from V and 1 from J, leaving 19 bases between them. The CDR3 covers 15 residues. Germline lookup yields CDR1 LNHDA and CDR2 SQIVND (reference sequence). This chain's CDR3 is CATTPRGQIQETQYF. In nucleotides, the CDR3 is TGTGCCACCACCCCCCGCGGTCAGATCCAAGAGACCCAGTACTTC.

The chain joins TRBV4-3 to TRBJ2-1, with a weak D call TRBD1 (6 bases). Trimming took 5 bases from V and 4 from J, leaving 15 bases between them. CDR1 is LGHNA, CDR2 YSLEER, per germline. This CDR3 has 15 amino acids. CDR3 region: CASSDGQTVYNEQFF. The CDR3 DNA reads TGCGCCAGCAGCGATGGACAGACCGTTTACAATGAGCAGTTCTTC.

The chain is built from TRBV5-4 and TRBJ2-3, with D perhaps matching TRBD1 (5 bases). The CDR3 runs to 15 residues. The germline V gene has CDR1 SGHNT and CDR2 YYREEE (reference sequence). Trimming left V 1 base short and J 3 bases short, with 12 bases between. As DNA, the CDR3 is TGTGCCAGCAGCTTGAGGTACGCAGGGACAGATACGCAGTATTTT. This translates into CASSLRYAGTDTQYF.